One and the same sample provided the 16 T cell receptor beta chains below, sequenced in a study of Ad26.COV2.S vaccination and SARS-CoV-2 variants listed by TCRdb under 2021. The sample's treatment or condition label, in plain terms: roughly 19 received Ad26.COV2.S at low or high dose, single or two shots; roughly 5 received placebo; per-sample allocation not given. For vaccine and placebo recipients, repertoires were sequenced using samples collected on day 63 after the first injection. Receptor libraries were prepared by the immunoSEQ multiplex PCR assay. The table was pulled from immuneACCESS by TCRdb, which kept in-frame rearrangements only. Such tables lose some clones; where checked, under half of the loss comes from unresolved V genes, and the rest has no known cause. The sample table contains about 410,000 clones; only one count was recorded for around nine tenths of them. The ten largest clones add up to approximately 1.9% of the sample.

Sequences were derived from peripheral blood, sampled in a trial of Ad26.COV2.S vaccine versus placebo. The receptors were sampled from a person aged 18-65 years who received the Ad26.COV2.S COVID-19 vaccine or a placebo.

The chain links TRBV7-3 to TRBJ2-2; 11 bases map to TRBD2. V was clipped by 2 bases and J by 2 bases; unmatched bases: 13. CDR3 length equals 20 residues. Germline V gene lookup returns CDR1 SGHTA and CDR2 FQGTGA. For the CDR3, the DNA is TGTGCCAGCAGCTTATACCCGGGACTAGCGGCCGACTCAAACACCGGGGAGCTGTTTTTT. As protein: CASSLYPGLAADSNTGELFF. The full variable domain, its missing parts supplied by reference TRBV7-3 and TRBJ2-2, is GAGVSQTPSNKVTEKGKYVELRCDPISGHTALYWYRQSLGQGPEFLIYFQGTGAADDSGLPNDRFFAVRPEGSVSTLKIQRTERGDSAVYLCASSLYPGLAADSNTGELFFGEGSRLTVL.

Note on this clone: Sequence at one end of the junction differs from germline and may be a read error. The chain has TRBV6-1 and TRBJ1-1, with a weak D call TRBD1 (6 bases). The CDR3 loop spans 13 amino acids. Germline V gene lookup returns CDR1 MNHNS and CDR2 SASEGT. The CDR3 sequence is CASGDRLNTEAFF. The DNA for the CDR3 is TGTGCCAGCGGTGACAGGCTGAACACTGAAGCTTTCTTT.

This clone came up once. The CDR3 coding sequence is TGTGCCAGCAGCCGAGGACTAGCGGGAGGGCCGAGGACAGATACGCAGTATTTT. As protein: CASSRGLAGGPRTDTQYF. The chain uses TRBV4-2 and TRBJ2-3; 15 nucleotides match TRBD2. Per germline, CDR1 LGHNA and CDR2 YNFKEQ. The CDR3 has 18 amino acids. The J segment lost 3 bases and the V segment lost 4 bases, leaving 8 bases of the junction unmatched.

This rearrangement joins TRBV28 to TRBJ1-5, with 8 positions matching TRBD1. Unmatched junction bases numbered 4, after V lost 6 bases and J lost 3 bases. Germline loops: CDR1 MDHEN, CDR2 SYDVKM. The CDR3 is 14 amino acids. The CDR3 bases are TGTGCCAGCAGGTGGACAGGGAACAATCAGCCCCAGCATTTT. It is translated as CASRWTGNNQPQHF.

This chain links TRBV11-3 with TRBJ2-7; the D gene is possibly TRBD1 (6 bases). The CDR3 length is 15 residues. Per germline, CDR1 SGHNT and CDR2 YENEEA. The V gene lost 0 bases and the J gene lost 0 bases, with 9 bases spanning the gap. Here the CDR3 DNA reads TGTGCCAGCAGCTTAGAAGACAGGTACTCCTACGAGCAGTACTTC. This encodes CASSLEDRYSYEQYF.

The chain joins TRBV2 to TRBJ1-2; D is unclear. In germline, CDR1 is SNHLY, CDR2 FYNNEI. Trimming stripped 5 bases from V and 4 bases from J, with 11 bases between. The CDR3 spans 13 residues. CDR3 nucleotide sequence: TGTGCCAGCAGTATAGCGTCCCGCTATGGCTACACCTTC. Its protein product is CASSIASRYGYTF.

Comment on this clone: Other DNA variants within this sample encode the same CDR3. The chain combines TRBV4-3 with TRBJ1-1; D gene uncertain. The V end was cut by 0 bases, the J end by 4 bases, with 9 bases between. This CDR3 is built from 14 residues. In germline, CDR1 is LGHNA, CDR2 YSLEER. The CDR3 loop reads CASSQDRGSTEAFF. CDR3 bases: TGCGCCAGCAGCCAAGACCGGGGATCCACTGAAGCTTTCTTT.

This clone was picked up a small number of times. V gene TRBV30 combines with J gene TRBJ1-2; D remains unclear. Germline-derived CDR1 and CDR2 are GTSNPN and SVGIG (reference sequence). The length of the CDR3 is 21 residues. V was clipped by 0 bases and J by 3 bases, with 32 bases between them. As DNA, the CDR3 is TGTGCCTGGAGTGTACCGCTATTACCACTGCCCCGGCCCCAAACGGACTATGGCTACACCTTC. Protein: CAWSVPLLPLPRPQTDYGYTF.

The rearrangement uses TRBV19 and TRBJ1-5; D is uncertain. The germline V and J ends were trimmed by 3 bases and 6 bases, with 9 bases remaining between them. The CDR3 sequence is 13 residues long. The germline V gene has CDR1 LNHDA and CDR2 SQIVND (reference sequence). CDR3 in amino acids: CASSIDGLQPQHF. The CDR3 bases are TGTGCCAGTAGTATCGATGGGCTTCAGCCCCAGCATTTT.

The chain joins TRBV5-6 to TRBJ2-7; no definite D call. V was cut by 1 base and J by 5 bases, with 16 bases left in between. From germline, CDR1 is SGHDT and CDR2 YYEEEE. This CDR3 spans 15 amino acids. Here the CDR3 reads CASSLTGLLRDEQYF. In nucleotides, the CDR3 is TGTGCCAGCAGCTTGACGGGCCTACTTCGGGACGAGCAGTACTTC.

The chain joins TRBV5-1 to TRBJ2-1, with no clear D. The CDR3 sequence is 14 residues long. Germline CDR1 and CDR2: SGHRS and YFSETQ. V lost 1 base to trimming and J lost 8 bases, with 13 bases between them. The CDR3 loop reads CASSLLLSEDEQFF. The CDR3 nucleotides read TGCGCCAGCAGCTTGCTGTTATCCGAGGATGAGCAGTTCTTC.

V is TRBV30 and J is TRBJ2-2, with a possible D match to TRBD1 (5 bases). This CDR3 region has 13 residues. Germline CDR1 GTSNPN, CDR2 SVGIG (reference sequence). V lost 5 bases and J lost 0, with 7 bases in between. This CDR3 is CAWRRANTGELFF. In nucleotides, the CDR3 is TGTGCCTGGCGCAGGGCGAACACCGGGGAGCTGTTTTTT.

The chain carries TRBV3-1 (or the pseudogene TRBV3-2) and TRBJ2-7; the match to TRBD2 covers 12 bases. Trimming at V came to 4 bases and at J to 0 bases, leaving 4 bases not matched to a gene. Germline loops: CDR1 LGHDT, CDR2 YNNKEL (reference sequence). The CDR3 runs to 16 residues. This chain's CDR3 is CASSPLTSGSSYEQYF. For the CDR3, the DNA is TGTGCCAGCAGCCCTTTGACTAGCGGGAGCTCCTACGAGCAGTACTTC.

The V gene is TRBV7-9, the J gene TRBJ2-1; the D gene could be TRBD1 or TRBD2 (5 bases each). Germline CDR1 and CDR2: SEHNR and FQNEAQ (reference sequence). Between the trimmed V and J ends, which lost 0 bases and 5 bases, there was a span of 8 bases. The CDR3 has 14 amino acids. Here the CDR3 reads CASSLAMGDNEQFF. CDR3 nucleotides: TGTGCCAGCAGCTTAGCTATGGGGGACAATGAGCAGTTCTTC.

The chain employs TRBV6-1 and TRBJ1-1; D is perhaps TRBD1 (5 bases). The V and J ends lost 1 base and 11 bases respectively, with 20 bases between them. CDR3 length equals 15 residues. CDR1 and CDR2 (germline): MNHNS, SASEGT. The CDR3 loop reads CASSEGRGAYPSAFF. The CDR3 coding sequence is TGTGCCAGCAGTGAAGGTAGAGGGGCCTATCCTAGCGCTTTCTTT.

V gene TRBV4-3 combines with J gene TRBJ1-6; D gene unclear. Looked up from germline, CDR1 is LGHNA and CDR2 is YSLEER. The CDR3 has 15 amino acids. The V and J ends lost 0 bases and 6 bases respectively, with 9 bases between them. The CDR3 DNA follows: TGCGCCAGCAGCCAAGACCCGGACGGTAATTCACCCCTCCACTTT. It specifies CASSQDPDGNSPLHF.